This TCR beta chain was recovered during a study of control samples from healthy donors and cancer patients. Sequencing was performed with immunoSEQ multiplex PCR; in TCRdb, only in-frame clones are kept and a portion is missing. The data contain some 150,000 clones, about 94% of them singletons. As concerns this clone: Within the sample, other DNA sequences also encode this same CDR3.

The source material was PBMCs. The receptor's source is a man in his fifties or sixties with colorectal cancer.

The CDR3 DNA sequence: TGTGCCAGCAGCCAAGATGGAGGAACTGAAGCTTTCTTT. Residues: CASSQDGGTEAFF. This rearrangement joins TRBV4-2 to TRBJ1-1; D is unresolved. The CDR3 extends over 13 amino acids. Germline values: CDR1 LGHNA, CDR2 YNFKEQ. V was clipped by 0 bases and J by 5 bases, with 7 bases between them.